One and the same sample provided the 19 T cell receptor beta chains below, sequenced in a study of CD8 T cells in Susac syndrome. Random hexamers were used to reverse transcribe an amount of roughly 0.5 to 1 ug RNA. In TCRdb, the immunoSEQ multiplex PCR reads were re-called with MiXCR into one record per CDR3 protein. This table holds 150,000 to 200,000 distinct CDR3 sequences, about 95% found once. Sequenced input: CD4+ T cells from PBMCs. The receptors come from a human donor in good health.

This sequence joins TRBV29-1 and TRBJ2-2, with 7 bases aligning to TRBD1. In germline, CDR1 is SQVTM, CDR2 ANQGSEA. V shed 3 bases and J 5 bases; nucleotides not matched to a gene: 6. CDR3 length: 14 amino acids. In DNA form, the CDR3 reads TGCAGCGTTGAGGTTAGGGGGCTGACCGGGGAGCTGTTTTTT. Translating gives CSVEVRGLTGELFF.

This chain links TRBV19 with TRBJ1-2; D ambiguous. From germline, CDR1 is LNHDA and CDR2 SQIVND (reference sequence). The CDR3 length is 11 residues. V lost 3 bases to trimming and J lost 3 bases, with 2 bases between them. The CDR3 reads CASSMDYGYTF. CDR3 coding DNA: TGTGCCAGTAGTATGGACTATGGCTACACCTTC.

The chain recombines TRBV20-1 with TRBJ2-7, with D uncertain. The germline V gene encodes CDR1 DFQATT and CDR2 SNEGSKA (reference sequence). V was trimmed by 3 bases and J by 0 bases, leaving 15 bases between them. The CDR3 extends over 15 amino acids. The CDR3 loop reads CSASSQQHVSYEQYF. DNA for the CDR3: TGCAGTGCTAGCAGCCAGCAGCACGTCTCCTACGAGCAGTACTTC.

The chain employs TRBV24-1 and TRBJ1-1; D is ambiguous. Trimming pared 5 bases from V and 6 bases from J, leaving 6 bases between. From germline, CDR1 is KGHDR and CDR2 SFDVKD. This CDR3 is built from 11 residues. The CDR3 here is CATSVPSEAFF. The CDR3 DNA is TGTGCCACCAGTGTCCCCTCTGAAGCTTTCTTT.

The chain employs TRBV2 and TRBJ2-7; no firm D call. This CDR3 has 12 amino acids. The germline V gene encodes CDR1 SNHLY and CDR2 FYNNEI. With 1 base removed from V and 3 bases from J, the gap between germline ends came to 4 bases. The CDR3 loop is CASSEVVYEQYF. As DNA, the CDR3 is TGTGCCAGCAGTGAAGTGGTCTACGAGCAGTACTTC.

The V call is TRBV27, the J call TRBJ2-1; 7 nucleotides align to TRBD2. Trimming removed 1 base from V and 6 bases from J; junction bases left unmatched: 15. The CDR3 covers 18 residues. The germline gives CDR1 MNHEY, CDR2 SMNVEV (reference sequence). CDR3 sequence reads: CASSLWGERDYPINEQFF. The CDR3 nucleotides read TGTGCCAGCAGTTTATGGGGGGAACGGGACTACCCGATCAATGAGCAGTTCTTC.

The chain uses TRBV29-1 and TRBJ2-3; TRBD1 or TRBD2 may be the D gene (5 bases each). The CDR3 length is 15 residues. Trimming removed 7 bases at V and 1 base at J, with 18 bases between. The germline gives CDR1 SQVTM, CDR2 ANQGSEA. CDR3 sequence reads: CSAEGIGGGTDTQYF. Written as DNA, the CDR3 is TGCAGCGCTGAGGGTATTGGGGGTGGCACAGATACGCAGTATTTT.

The chain links TRBV19 to TRBJ2-7, with unresolved D. This CDR3 region has 14 residues. The germline V gene has CDR1 LNHDA and CDR2 SQIVND (reference sequence). V dropped 3 bases and J dropped 1 base, with 10 bases sitting between them. The DNA for the CDR3 is TGTGCCAGTAGTATCACCACAGCATCCTACGAGCAGTACTTC. Residues: CASSITTASYEQYF.

The rearrangement uses TRBV29-1 and TRBJ2-5, with D perhaps being TRBD1 or TRBD2 (5 bases each). The CDR3 length is 13 residues. V was clipped by 5 bases and J by 7 bases, with 17 bases between them. Germline CDR1 and CDR2: SQVTM and ANQGSEA. In DNA, the CDR3 is TGCAGCGTTCTCCCTGGCCCGAGGGGGACCCAGTACTTC. Amino acid sequence: CSVLPGPRGTQYF.

The CDR3 is CASSYLLVGYNEQFF. CDR3 DNA sequence: TGTGCCAGCAGTTACTTACTAGTTGGCTACAATGAGCAGTTCTTC. J is TRBJ2-1 and V is TRBV6-2 or TRBV6-3; tentative D call: TRBD2 (5 bases). The V end was cut by 1 base, the J end by 3 bases, with 10 bases between. Germline V gene lookup returns CDR1 MNHEY and CDR2 SVGEGT. The CDR3 runs to 15 residues.

V and J are TRBV29-1 and TRBJ2-6; D remains ambiguous. Per germline, CDR1 SQVTM and CDR2 ANQGSEA. Trimming pared 2 bases from V and 0 bases from J, leaving 5 bases between. The CDR3 contains 14 residues. The DNA of the CDR3 is TGCAGCGTTGAACGGTACTCTGGGGCCAACGTCCTGACTTTC. Residues: CSVERYSGANVLTF. Full variable domain (outside the CDR3, taken from reference TRBV29-1 and TRBJ2-6): SAVISQKPSRDICQRGTSLTIQCQVDSQVTMMFWYRQQPGQSLTLIATANQGSEATYESGFVIDKFPISRPNLTFSTLTVSNMSPEDSSIYLCSVERYSGANVLTFGAGSRLTVL.

This chain links TRBV12-3 or TRBV12-4 with TRBJ1-2; TRBD1 aligns across 8 bases. The CDR3 covers 13 residues. The ends lost 7 bases at V and 8 bases at J; junction bases unmatched: 9. DNA for the CDR3: TGTGCCAGCACTAATAAAGGGACAGGAGGCTACACCTTC. Translated, it gives CASTNKGTGGYTF.

The chain links TRBV3-1 to TRBJ1-1, with D possibly being TRBD1 (6 bases). The CDR3 spans 14 residues. Germline V gene data show CDR1 as LGHDT and CDR2 as YNNKEL (reference sequence). The V end lost 0 bases, the J end lost 5 bases, and 10 bases lay between the germline ends. CDR3 DNA sequence: TGTGCCAGCAGCCAAGACAGGGGAGGGACTGAAGCTTTCTTT. Translating gives CASSQDRGGTEAFF. Looking up the rest from reference TRBV3-1 and TRBJ1-1 gives the full variable domain: DTAVSQTPKYLVTQMGNDKSIKCEQNLGHDTMYWYKQDSKKFLKIMFSYNNKELIINETVPNRFSPKSPDKAHLNLHINSLELGDSAVYFCASSQDRGGTEAFFGQGTRLTVV.

The chain employs TRBV4-3 and TRBJ2-3; D is ambiguous. Trimming left V 4 bases short and J 0 bases short, with 11 bases between. Germline V gene sequence: CDR1 LGHNA, CDR2 YSLEER. The CDR3 is made up of 15 amino acids. The DNA of the CDR3 is TGCGCCAGCAGCCTGCTGCCCTCTAGCACAGATACGCAGTATTTT. Its translation: CASSLLPSSTDTQYF.

The chain joins TRBV12-3 or TRBV12-4 to TRBJ2-3; 10 bases are shared with TRBD2. J was trimmed by 2 bases and V by 7 bases; bases with no gene match: 6. This CDR3 has 15 amino acids. CDR3 nucleotides: TGTGCCAGCAACCTAGCGGGAGTTGTCACAGATACGCAGTATTTT. Translated, it gives CASNLAGVVTDTQYF.

This chain uses TRBV7-2 with TRBJ2-7; D gene unclear. The CDR3 spans 14 residues. V was trimmed by 1 base and J by 0 bases, leaving 7 bases between them. Per germline, CDR1 SGHTA and CDR2 FQGNSA. The CDR3 DNA follows: TGTGCCAGCAGCTTAGAACAGAGCTCCTACGAGCAGTACTTC. Residues: CASSLEQSSYEQYF.

CDR3 bases: TGCAGCGCCGGACAGGGGGCGCTTGGCTACACCTTC. Protein product: CSAGQGALGYTF. The rearrangement joins TRBV29-1 to TRBJ1-2, with 11 nucleotides matching TRBD1. With 7 bases clipped from V and 7 bases from J, the junction kept 5 bases outside the gene matches. The CDR3 has 12 residues. CDR1 and CDR2 from the germline V gene are SQVTM and ANQGSEA. The full variable domain, with the rest looked up from reference TRBV29-1 and TRBJ1-2, is SAVISQKPSRDICQRGTSLTIQCQVDSQVTMMFWYRQQPGQSLTLIATANQGSEATYESGFVIDKFPISRPNLTFSTLTVSNMSPEDSSIYLCSAGQGALGYTFGSGTRLTVV.

This clonotype was counted once. This chain joins TRBV29-1 and TRBJ1-2; D is unresolved. Trimming left V 4 bases short and J 3 bases short, with 18 bases between. Germline V gene lookup returns CDR1 SQVTM and CDR2 ANQGSEA. The CDR3 loop spans 15 amino acids. The CDR3 nucleotides are TGCAGCGTTGTTGGACGGCCTCGAATTTACTATGGCTACACCTTC. This codes for CSVVGRPRIYYGYTF.

The chain couples TRBV6-5 to TRBJ2-5, with 8 bases lining up with TRBD1. This CDR3 region has 14 residues. V trimming: 4 bases; J trimming: 2 bases; junction bases outside the gene matches: 3. Germline V CDR1 and CDR2: MNHEY, SVGAGI. CDR3 bases: TGTGCCAGCAGTTGGCAGGGGGCACAAGAGACCCAGTACTTC. Amino acid sequence: CASSWQGAQETQYF.